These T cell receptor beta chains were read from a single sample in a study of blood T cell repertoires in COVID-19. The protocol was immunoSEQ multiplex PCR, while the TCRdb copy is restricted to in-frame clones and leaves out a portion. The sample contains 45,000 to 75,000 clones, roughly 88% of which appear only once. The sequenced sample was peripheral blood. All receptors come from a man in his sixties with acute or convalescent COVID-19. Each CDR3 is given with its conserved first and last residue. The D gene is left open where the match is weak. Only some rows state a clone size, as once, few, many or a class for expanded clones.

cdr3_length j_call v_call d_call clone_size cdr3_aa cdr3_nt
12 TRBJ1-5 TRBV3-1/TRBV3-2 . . CASSPGGQPQHF TGTGCCAGCAGCCCAGGAGGGCAGCCCCAGCATTTT
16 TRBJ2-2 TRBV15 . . CATSRDVGLNTGELFF TGTGCCACCAGCAGGGACGTGGGACTGAACACCGGGGAGCTGTTTTTT
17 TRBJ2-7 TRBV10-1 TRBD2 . CASSDAGGLVAAHEQYF TGCGCCAGCAGTGATGCGGGAGGGCTTGTCGCTGCCCACGAGCAGTACTTC
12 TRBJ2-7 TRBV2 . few CASSPTGYEQYF TGTGCCAGCAGCCCTACAGGCTACGAGCAGTACTTC
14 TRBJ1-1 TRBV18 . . CASSPQTGNTEAFF TGTGCCAGCTCACCACAGACAGGGAACACTGAAGCTTTCTTT
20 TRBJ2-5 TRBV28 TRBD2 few CASSFLASGIIDTRQETQYF TGTGCCAGCAGTTTCCTGGCTAGCGGGATAATCGATACAAGACAAGAGACCCAGTACTTC
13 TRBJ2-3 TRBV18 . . CASSQGRGDTQYF TGTGCCAGCTCTCAGGGGCGCGGGGATACGCAGTATTTT
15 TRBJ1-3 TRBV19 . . CASTYSRNSGNTIYF TGTGCCAGTACCTACAGCCGTAACTCTGGAAACACCATATATTTT
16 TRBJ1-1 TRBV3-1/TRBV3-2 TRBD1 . CASSQTQQGANTEAFF TGTGCCAGCAGCCAAACCCAGCAGGGGGCCAACACTGAAGCTTTCTTT
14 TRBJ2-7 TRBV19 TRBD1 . CASGTGEGVYEQYF TGTGCCAGTGGAACAGGGGAAGGGGTCTACGAGCAGTACTTC
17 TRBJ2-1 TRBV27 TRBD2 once CASSIRSREAVYNEQFF TGTGCCAGCAGTATCCGCTCGCGGGAGGCGGTCTACAATGAGCAGTTCTTC
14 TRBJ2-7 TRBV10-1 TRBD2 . CASSSGADAYEQYF TGCGCCAGCTCCAGCGGGGCCGATGCCTACGAGCAGTACTTC
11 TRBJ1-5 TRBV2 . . CASSRDQPQHF TGTGCCAGCAGTCGGGATCAGCCCCAGCATTTT
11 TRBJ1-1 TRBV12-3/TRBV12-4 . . CASSPGTEAFF TGTGCCAGCAGTCCGGGGACTGAAGCTTTCTTT
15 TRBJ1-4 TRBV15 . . CATSTRGAANEKLFF TGTGCCACCAGTACCCGGGGGGCGGCTAATGAAAAACTGTTTTTT
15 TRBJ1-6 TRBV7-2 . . CASSPPGQRNSPLHF TGTGCCAGCAGCCCCCCGGGACAACGGAATTCACCCCTCCACTTT
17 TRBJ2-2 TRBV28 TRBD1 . CASSPSYGTGFTGELFF TGTGCCAGCAGCCCTTCCTATGGGACAGGGTTCACCGGGGAGCTGTTTTTT
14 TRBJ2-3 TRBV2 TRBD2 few CASTKAGGTDTQYF TGTGCCAGCACAAAAGCGGGAGGGACAGATACGCAGTATTTT
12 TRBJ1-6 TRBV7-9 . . CASSSIQGPLHF TGTGCCAGCAGCAGTATACAGGGACCCCTCCACTTT
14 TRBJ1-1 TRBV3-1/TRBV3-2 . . CASSRTVLNTEAFF TGTGCCAGCAGCCGAACGGTATTGAACACTGAAGCTTTCTTT
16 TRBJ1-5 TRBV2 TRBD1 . CASTRFRTGVGQPQHF TGTGCCAGCACCCGTTTTCGGACAGGGGTTGGTCAGCCCCAGCATTTT
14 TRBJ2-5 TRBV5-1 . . CASSLGQVKETQYF TGCGCCAGCAGCTTGGGACAGGTCAAAGAGACCCAGTACTTC
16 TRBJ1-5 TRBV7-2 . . CASSLGGAAGNQPQHF TGTGCCAGCAGCTTAGGGGGAGCCGCGGGCAATCAGCCCCAGCATTTT
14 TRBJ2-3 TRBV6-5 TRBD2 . CASSTGTSVNTQYF TGTGCCAGCAGTACTGGGACTAGCGTAAATACGCAGTATTTT
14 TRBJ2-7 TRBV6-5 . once CASSYRTGSYEQYF TGTGCCAGCAGTTACCGCACGGGGTCCTACGAGCAGTACTTC
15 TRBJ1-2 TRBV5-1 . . CASSLFSSGNYGYTF TGCGCCAGCAGCTTGTTTTCCTCCGGGAACTATGGCTACACCTTC